This TCR beta chain was captured by sequencing in a study of blood T cells in healthy people across ages. This CDR3 is built from 11 residues. The V end lost 4 bases, the J end lost 7 bases, and 9 bases lay between the germline ends. CDR1 and CDR2 (germline): SGHRS, YFSETQ. A few counts support this clonotype. Primed by a sample-barcoded 5' primer and a J-beta primer mix, a second PCR proceeded for about 7 to 12 cycles. TCRdb redid the calling of the 5' RACE reads with MiXCR, one entry per CDR3 protein. The sample comprises 800,000 or so distinct CDR3 sequences, around 68% of which are singletons, and around 30% rests with the top ten.

The chain joins TRBV5-1 to TRBJ2-7, with D perhaps matching TRBD1 (5 bases). Sequenced material: blood. This sequence originates from a man aged 30 to 39 in good health. The CDR3, as DNA: TGCGCCAGCAGCCAGTACAGGGAGCAGTACTTC. Amino acid sequence: CASSQYREQYF.